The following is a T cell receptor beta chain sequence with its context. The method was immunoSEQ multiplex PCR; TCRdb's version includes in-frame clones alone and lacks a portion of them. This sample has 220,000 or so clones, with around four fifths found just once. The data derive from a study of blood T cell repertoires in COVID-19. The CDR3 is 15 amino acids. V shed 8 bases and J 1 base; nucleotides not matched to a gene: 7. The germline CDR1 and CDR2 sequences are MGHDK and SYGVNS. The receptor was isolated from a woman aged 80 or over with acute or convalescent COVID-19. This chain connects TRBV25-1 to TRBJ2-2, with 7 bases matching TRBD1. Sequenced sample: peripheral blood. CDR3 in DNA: TGTGCCAGCCAAAGGGGGCAGATGAACACCGGGGAGCTGTTTTTT. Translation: CASQRGQMNTGELFF. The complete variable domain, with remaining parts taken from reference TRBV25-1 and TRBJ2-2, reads EADIYQTPRYLVIGTGKKITLECSQTMGHDKMYWYQQDPGMELHLIHYSYGVNSTEKGDLSSESTVSRIRTEHFPLTLESARPSHTSQYLCASQRGQMNTGELFFGEGSRLTVL.